Given below is one TCR beta chain in context. Its matching antigen is unknown. These data come from a study of T cells after yellow fever vaccination. Overall study results and limits: Secondary responses were weaker yet peaked faster, day 5 versus 15. Once the booster was given, most primary-vaccination clones reappeared, at about 97% for CD4 and around 90% for CD8.

TCRdb redid the calling of the 5' RACE reads with MiXCR, one entry per CDR3 protein. The sample has 400,000 or so distinct CDR3 sequences; roughly a sixth are singletons. The germline V and J ends were trimmed by 0 bases and 2 bases, with 8 bases remaining between them. The germline CDR1 and CDR2 sequences are SGDLS and YYNGEE. The CDR3 totals 14 residues. Source: PBMCs, taken before the yellow fever booster vaccination. V gene TRBV9 combines with J gene TRBJ1-2, with a weak D call TRBD1 (5 bases). This TCR came from a man between 18 and 29 years old who received the YFV17D yellow fever vaccine. The CDR3: CASSVVGGNYGYTF. Here the CDR3 DNA reads TGTGCCAGCAGCGTAGTGGGGGGAAACTATGGCTACACCTTC.